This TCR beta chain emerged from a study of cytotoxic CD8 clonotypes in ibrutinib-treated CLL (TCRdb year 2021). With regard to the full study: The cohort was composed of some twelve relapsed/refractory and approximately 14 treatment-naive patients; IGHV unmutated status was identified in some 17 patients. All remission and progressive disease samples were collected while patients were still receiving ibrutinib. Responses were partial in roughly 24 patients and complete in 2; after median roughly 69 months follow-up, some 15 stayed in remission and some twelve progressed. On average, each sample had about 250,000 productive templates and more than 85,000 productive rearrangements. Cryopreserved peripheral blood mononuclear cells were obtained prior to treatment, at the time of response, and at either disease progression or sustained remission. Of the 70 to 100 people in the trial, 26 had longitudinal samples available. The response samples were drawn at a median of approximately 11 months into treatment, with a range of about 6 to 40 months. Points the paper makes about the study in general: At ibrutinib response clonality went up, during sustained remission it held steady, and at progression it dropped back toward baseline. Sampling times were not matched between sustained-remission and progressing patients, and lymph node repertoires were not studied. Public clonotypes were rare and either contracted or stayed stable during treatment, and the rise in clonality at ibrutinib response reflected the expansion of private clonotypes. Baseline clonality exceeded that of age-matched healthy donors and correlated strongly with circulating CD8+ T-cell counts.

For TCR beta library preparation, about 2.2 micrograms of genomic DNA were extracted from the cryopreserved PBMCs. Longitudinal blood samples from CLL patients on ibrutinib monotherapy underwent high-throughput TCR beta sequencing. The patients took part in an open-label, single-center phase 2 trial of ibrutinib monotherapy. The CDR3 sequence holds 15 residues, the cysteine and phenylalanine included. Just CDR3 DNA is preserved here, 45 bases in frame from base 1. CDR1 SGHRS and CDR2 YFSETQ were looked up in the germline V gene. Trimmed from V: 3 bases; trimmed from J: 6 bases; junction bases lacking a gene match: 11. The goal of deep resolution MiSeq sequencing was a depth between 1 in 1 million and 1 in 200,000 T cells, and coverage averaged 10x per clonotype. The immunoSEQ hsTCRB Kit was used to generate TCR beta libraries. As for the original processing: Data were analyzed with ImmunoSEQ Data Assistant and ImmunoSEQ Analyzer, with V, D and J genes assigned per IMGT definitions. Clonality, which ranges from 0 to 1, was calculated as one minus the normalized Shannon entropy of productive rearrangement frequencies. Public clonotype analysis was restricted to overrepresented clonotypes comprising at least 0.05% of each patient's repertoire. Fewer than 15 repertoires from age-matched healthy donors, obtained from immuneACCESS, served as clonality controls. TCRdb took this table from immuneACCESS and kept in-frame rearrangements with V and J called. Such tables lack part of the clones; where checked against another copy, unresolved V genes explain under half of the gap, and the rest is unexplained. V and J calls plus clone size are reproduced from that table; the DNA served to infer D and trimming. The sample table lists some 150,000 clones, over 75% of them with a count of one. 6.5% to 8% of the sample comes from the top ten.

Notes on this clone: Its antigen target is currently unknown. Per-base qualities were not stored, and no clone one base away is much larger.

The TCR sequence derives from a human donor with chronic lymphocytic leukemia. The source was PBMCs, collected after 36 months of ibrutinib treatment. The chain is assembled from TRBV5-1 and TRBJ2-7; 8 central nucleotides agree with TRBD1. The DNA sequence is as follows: TGCGCCAGCAGCTCTAATACGCATCAGGGGGCCGAGCAGTACTTC. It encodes CASSSNTHQGAEQYF.